These 10 T cell receptor beta chains came from one sample sequenced in a study of T cells in Graves' hyperthyroidism and ophthalmopathy. Amplification of TCR beta CDR3 regions was performed using RNA transcripts as template. The study used the HTBI primer set for a first-round RT-PCR of the TCR CDR3. Each CDR3 protein is one row after TCRdb ran MiXCR on the multiplex PCR reads. In the table there are about 560,000 distinct CDR3 sequences, around 17% of which are singletons. Sequences were obtained from blood. All receptors derive from a woman younger than 30 with Graves' hyperthyroidism.

This clonotype was seen many times. The rearrangement joins TRBV28 to TRBJ2-1; maybe TRBD2 (6 bases). Germline V gene data show CDR1 as MDHEN and CDR2 as SYDVKM. V lost 6 bases and J lost 3, with 9 bases in between. The CDR3 spans 13 residues. The DNA of the CDR3 is TGTGCCAGCAGGGCGGACTACTACAATGAGCAGTTCTTC. It codes for CASRADYYNEQFF. Drawing the rest from reference TRBV28 and TRBJ2-1, the complete variable domain is DVKVTQSSRYLVKRTGEKVFLECVQDMDHENMFWYRQDPGLGLRLIYFSYDVKMKEKGDIPEGYSVSREKKERFSLILESASTNQTSMYLCASRADYYNEQFFGPGTRLTVL.

This clonotype was seen more than once but under ten times. Since a much larger clone is just one base distant, this may be a read error. The chain links TRBV15 to TRBJ1-1; the match to TRBD1 covers 8 bases. The germline gives CDR1 LNHNV, CDR2 YYDKDF (reference sequence). J gave up 4 bases and V 7 bases, and 5 bases lay outside the gene matches. This CDR3 is built from 13 residues. CDR3 loop: CATKTGVFTEAFF. As DNA, the CDR3 is TGTGCCACCAAGACAGGGGTTTTCACTGAAGCTTTCTTT.

There are many counts of this clonotype. V is TRBV6-1 and J is TRBJ1-6; 7 nucleotides align to TRBD1. CDR1 is MNHNS, CDR2 SASEGT, per germline. V lost 5 bases and J lost 10; bases outside the gene matches: 11. The CDR3 has 15 residues. CDR3 nucleotides: TGTGCCAGCAGTTCGCGGGACAGCGGAACGTCACCCCTCCACTTT. Its translation is CASSSRDSGTSPLHF.

In its sample, this clonotype was seen many times. The CDR3 is CAISEGSPNEQFF. DNA for the CDR3: TGTGCCATCAGTGAAGGTAGTCCCAATGAGCAGTTCTTC. The chain is built from TRBV10-3 and TRBJ2-1, with unresolved D. Germline V gene lookup returns CDR1 ENHRY and CDR2 SYGVKD. CDR3 length: 13 amino acids. The V end lost 3 bases, the J end lost 6 bases, and 9 bases lay between the germline ends.

This clonotype has more than one count but fewer than ten. This chain links TRBV18 with TRBJ2-3; 9 nucleotides line up with TRBD2. Germline lookup yields CDR1 KGHSH and CDR2 LQKENI. Germline trimming cut 3 bases from V and 2 bases from J; bases unmatched to any gene: 3. The CDR3 extends over 15 amino acids. The chain's CDR3 is CASSPSSGDTDTQYF. In DNA, the CDR3 is TGTGCCAGCTCACCCTCTAGCGGGGACACAGATACGCAGTATTTT.

This clonotype was counted between two and nine times. The CDR3 DNA follows: TGTGCCAGCAGTACAACTGCGGGGCCGCTTACCCCCGGGGAGCTGTTTTTT. Translation gives CASSTTAGPLTPGELFF. The chain has TRBV27 and TRBJ2-2; TRBD2 is a possible D gene (6 bases). The CDR3 sequence is 17 residues long. Germline V CDR1 and CDR2: MNHEY, SMNVEV (reference sequence). V lost 5 bases and J 6 bases, leaving 22 bases between the germline ends.

The table lists this clonotype with a few counts. This chain joins TRBV5-1 and TRBJ1-2; D ambiguous. The V end lost 1 base, the J end lost 0 bases, and 7 bases lay between the germline ends. The CDR3 spans 14 residues. Looked up from germline, CDR1 is SGHRS and CDR2 is YFSETQ. The DNA for the CDR3 is TGCGCCAGCAGCTTGACGGACCCTAACTATGGCTACACCTTC. As protein: CASSLTDPNYGYTF. The variable domain in full, with the rest retrieved from reference TRBV5-1 and TRBJ1-2, is KAGVTQTPRYLIKTRGQQVTLSCSPISGHRSVSWYQQTPGQGLQFLFEYFSETQRNKGNFPGRFSGRQFSNSRSEMNVSTLELGDSALYLCASSLTDPNYGYTFGSGTRLTVV.

There are many counts of this clonotype. J is TRBJ2-1 and V is TRBV5-1; 8 positions match TRBD1. With V trimmed by 1 base and J by 7 bases, 4 bases remained unmatched. CDR1 and CDR2 from the germline V gene are SGHRS and YFSETQ. This CDR3 region has 14 residues. In nucleotides, the CDR3 is TGCGCCAGCAGCTTGTATCGACAGGGGAATGAGCAGTTCTTC. Translating it yields CASSLYRQGNEQFF.

There are many counts of this clonotype. J is TRBJ1-5 and V is TRBV10-3, with TRBD1 matching over 7 bases. The CDR3 sequence is 16 residues long. Germline V gives CDR1 ENHRY, CDR2 SYGVKD. The ends lost 4 bases at V and 2 bases at J; junction bases unmatched: 8. CDR3 loop: CAISARGSGGNQPQHF. The CDR3 nucleotides read TGTGCCATCAGTGCCAGGGGGTCAGGGGGCAATCAGCCCCAGCATTTT.

This clonotype showed up just a few times. V usage is TRBV9 and J usage is TRBJ2-3; a weak D match, TRBD1 (5 bases). V lost 0 bases, J lost 6 bases, and 14 bases lay in between. The CDR3 spans 15 residues. Germline V gene sequence: CDR1 SGDLS, CDR2 YYNGEE. As DNA, the CDR3 is TGTGCCAGCAGCGTAGTAGGGCAGGGTCGGGATACGCAGTATTTT. Residues: CASSVVGQGRDTQYF.